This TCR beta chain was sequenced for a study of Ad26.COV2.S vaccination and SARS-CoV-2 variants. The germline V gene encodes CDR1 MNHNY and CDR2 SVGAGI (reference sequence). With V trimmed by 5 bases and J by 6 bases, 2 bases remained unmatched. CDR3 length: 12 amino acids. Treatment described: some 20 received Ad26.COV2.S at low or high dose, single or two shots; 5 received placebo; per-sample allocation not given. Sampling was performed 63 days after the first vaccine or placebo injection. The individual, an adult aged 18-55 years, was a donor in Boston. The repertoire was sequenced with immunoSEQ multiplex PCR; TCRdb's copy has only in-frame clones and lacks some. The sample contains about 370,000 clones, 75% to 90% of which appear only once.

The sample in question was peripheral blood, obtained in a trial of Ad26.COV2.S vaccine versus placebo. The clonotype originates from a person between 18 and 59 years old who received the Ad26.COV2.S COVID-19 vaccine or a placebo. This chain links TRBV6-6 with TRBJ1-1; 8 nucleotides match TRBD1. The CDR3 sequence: CASSRQGPEAFF. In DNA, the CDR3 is TGTGCCAGCAGTAGACAGGGGCCTGAAGCTTTCTTT.